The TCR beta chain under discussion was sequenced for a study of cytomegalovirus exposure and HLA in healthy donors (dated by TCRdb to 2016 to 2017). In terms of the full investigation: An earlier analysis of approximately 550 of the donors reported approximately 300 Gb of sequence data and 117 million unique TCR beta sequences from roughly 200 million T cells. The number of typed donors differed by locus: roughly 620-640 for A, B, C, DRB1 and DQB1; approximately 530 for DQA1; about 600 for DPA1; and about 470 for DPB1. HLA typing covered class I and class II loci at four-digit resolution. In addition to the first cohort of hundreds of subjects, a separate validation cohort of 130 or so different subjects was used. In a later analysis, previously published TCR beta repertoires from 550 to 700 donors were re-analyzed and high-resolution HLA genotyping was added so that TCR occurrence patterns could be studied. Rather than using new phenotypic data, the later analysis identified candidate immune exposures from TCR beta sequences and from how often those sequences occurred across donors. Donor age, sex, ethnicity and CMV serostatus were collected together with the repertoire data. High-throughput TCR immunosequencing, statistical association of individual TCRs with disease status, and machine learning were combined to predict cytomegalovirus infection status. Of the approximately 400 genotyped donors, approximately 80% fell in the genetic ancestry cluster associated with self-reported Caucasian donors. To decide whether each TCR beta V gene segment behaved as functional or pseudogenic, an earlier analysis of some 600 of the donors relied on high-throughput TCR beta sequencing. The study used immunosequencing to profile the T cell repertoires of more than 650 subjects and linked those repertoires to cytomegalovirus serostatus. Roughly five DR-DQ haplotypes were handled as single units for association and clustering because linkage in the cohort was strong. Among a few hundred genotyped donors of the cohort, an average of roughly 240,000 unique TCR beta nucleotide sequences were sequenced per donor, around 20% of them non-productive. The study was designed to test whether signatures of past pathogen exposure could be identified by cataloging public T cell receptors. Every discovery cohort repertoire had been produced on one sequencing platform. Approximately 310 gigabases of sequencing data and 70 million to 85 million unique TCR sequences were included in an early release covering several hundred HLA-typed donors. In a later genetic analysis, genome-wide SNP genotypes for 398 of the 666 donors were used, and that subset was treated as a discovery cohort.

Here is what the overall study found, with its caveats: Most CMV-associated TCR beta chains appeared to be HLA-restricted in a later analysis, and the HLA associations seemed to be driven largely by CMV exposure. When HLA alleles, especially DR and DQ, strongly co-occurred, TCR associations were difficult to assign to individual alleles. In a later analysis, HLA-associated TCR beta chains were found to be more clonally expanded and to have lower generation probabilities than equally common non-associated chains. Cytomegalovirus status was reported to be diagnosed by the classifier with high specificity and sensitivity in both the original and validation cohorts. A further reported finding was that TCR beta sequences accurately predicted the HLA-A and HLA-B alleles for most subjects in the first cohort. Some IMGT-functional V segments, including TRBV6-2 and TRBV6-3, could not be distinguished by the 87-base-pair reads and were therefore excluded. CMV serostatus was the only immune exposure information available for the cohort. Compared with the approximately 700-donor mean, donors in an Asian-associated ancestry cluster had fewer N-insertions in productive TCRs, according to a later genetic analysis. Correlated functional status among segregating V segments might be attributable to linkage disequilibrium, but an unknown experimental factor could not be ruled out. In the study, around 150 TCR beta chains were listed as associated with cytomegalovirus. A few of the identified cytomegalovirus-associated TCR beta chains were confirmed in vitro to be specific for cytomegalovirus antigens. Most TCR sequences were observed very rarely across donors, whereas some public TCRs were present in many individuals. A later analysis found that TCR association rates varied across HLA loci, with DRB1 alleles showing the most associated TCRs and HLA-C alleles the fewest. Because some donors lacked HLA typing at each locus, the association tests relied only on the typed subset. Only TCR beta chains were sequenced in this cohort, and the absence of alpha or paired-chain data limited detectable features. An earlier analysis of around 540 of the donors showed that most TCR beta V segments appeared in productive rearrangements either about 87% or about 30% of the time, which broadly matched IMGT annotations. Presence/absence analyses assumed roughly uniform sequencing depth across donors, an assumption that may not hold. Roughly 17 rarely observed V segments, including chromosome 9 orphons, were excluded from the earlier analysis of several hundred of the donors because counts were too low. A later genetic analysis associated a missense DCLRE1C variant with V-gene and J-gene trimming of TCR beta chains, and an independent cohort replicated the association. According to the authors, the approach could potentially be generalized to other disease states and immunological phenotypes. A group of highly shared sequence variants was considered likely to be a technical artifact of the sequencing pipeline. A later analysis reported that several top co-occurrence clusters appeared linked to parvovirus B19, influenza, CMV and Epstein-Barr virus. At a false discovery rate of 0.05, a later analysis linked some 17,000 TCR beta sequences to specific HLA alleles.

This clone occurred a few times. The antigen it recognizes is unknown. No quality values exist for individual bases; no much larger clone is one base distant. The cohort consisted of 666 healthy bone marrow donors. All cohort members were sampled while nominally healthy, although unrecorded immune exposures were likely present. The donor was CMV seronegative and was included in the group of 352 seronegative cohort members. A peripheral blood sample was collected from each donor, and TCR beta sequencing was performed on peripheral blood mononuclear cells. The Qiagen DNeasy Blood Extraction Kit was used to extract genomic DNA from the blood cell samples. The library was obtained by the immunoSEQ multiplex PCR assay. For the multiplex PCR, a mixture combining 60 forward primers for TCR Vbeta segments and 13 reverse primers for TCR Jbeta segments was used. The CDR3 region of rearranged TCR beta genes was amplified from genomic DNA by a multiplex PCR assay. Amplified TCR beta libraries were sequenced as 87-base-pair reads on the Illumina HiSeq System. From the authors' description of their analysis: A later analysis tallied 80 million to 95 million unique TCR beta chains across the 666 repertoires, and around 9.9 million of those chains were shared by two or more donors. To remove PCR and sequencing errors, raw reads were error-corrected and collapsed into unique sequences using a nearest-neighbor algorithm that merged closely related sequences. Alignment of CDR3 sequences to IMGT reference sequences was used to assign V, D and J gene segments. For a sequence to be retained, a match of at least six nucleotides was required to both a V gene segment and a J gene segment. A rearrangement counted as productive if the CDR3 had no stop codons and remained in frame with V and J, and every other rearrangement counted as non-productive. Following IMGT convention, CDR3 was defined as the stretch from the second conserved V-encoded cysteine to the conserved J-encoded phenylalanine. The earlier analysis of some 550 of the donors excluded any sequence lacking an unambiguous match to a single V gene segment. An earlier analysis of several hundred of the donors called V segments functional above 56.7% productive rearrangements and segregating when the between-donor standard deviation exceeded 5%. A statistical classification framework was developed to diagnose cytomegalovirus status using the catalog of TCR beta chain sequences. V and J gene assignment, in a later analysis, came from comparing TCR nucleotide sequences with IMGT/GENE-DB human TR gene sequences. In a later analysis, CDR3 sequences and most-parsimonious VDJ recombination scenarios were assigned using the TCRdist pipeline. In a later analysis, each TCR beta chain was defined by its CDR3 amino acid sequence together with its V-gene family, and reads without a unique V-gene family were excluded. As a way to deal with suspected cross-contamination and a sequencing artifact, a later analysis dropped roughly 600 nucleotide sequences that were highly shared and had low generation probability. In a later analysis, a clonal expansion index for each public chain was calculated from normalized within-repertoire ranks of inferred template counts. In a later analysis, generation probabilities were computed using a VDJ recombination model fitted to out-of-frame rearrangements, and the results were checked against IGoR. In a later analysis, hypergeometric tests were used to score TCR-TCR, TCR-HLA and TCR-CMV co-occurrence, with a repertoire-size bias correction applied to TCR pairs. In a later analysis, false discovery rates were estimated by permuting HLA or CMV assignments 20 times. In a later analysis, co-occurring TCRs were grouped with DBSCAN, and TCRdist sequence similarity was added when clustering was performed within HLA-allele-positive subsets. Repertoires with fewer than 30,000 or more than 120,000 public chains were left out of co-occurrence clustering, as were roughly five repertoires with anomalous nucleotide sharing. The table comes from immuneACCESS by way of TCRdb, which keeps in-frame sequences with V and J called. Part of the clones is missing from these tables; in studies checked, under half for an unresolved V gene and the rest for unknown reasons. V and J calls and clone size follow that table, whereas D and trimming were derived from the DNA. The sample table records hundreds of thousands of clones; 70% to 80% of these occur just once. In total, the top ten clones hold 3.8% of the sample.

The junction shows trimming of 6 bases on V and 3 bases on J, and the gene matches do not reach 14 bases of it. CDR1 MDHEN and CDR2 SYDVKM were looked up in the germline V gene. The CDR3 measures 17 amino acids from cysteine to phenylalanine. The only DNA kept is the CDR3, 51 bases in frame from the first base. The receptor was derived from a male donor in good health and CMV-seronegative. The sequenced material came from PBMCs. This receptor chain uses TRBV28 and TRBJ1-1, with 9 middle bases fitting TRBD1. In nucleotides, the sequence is TGTGCCAGCAGAACAGGGGGCGCCGGCTCCTCCCACACTGAAGCTTTCTTT. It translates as CASRTGGAGSSHTEAFF.